This T cell receptor (beta chain) derives from a study of T cell responses to AZD1222 COVID-19 vaccine. Clones were read by immunoSEQ multiplex PCR, and TCRdb kept only the in-frame ones, dropping some. This repertoire shows around 100,000 clones, 92% found once; its top ten account for about 1.2%. From germline, CDR1 is KGHDR and CDR2 SFDVKD. V shed 3 bases, J shed 15 bases, and the junction held 12 bases outside the gene matches. CDR3 size: 15 residues. General study points: CD4 TCRs associated with vaccination spanned spike, dominating at 160-218 and 743-854.

Comment on this clone: Its cognate antigen is unknown.

The V call is TRBV24-1, the J call TRBJ2-1; 11 bases align to TRBD2. This specimen was peripheral blood, taken on day 0 of AZD1222 vaccination. The sequence was obtained from an adult in good health. The CDR3 loop is CATSDGGTSGLHWFF. The CDR3 nucleotides are TGTGCCACCAGTGATGGCGGGACTAGCGGCTTGCATTGGTTCTTC.